This T cell receptor beta chain originates from a study of blood T cell repertoires in COVID-19. Study at large: Samples came from the United States, Italy and Spain, spanning acute and convalescent COVID-19.

Participant-reported clinical history was the basis for cohort assignment. Methods used by the authors: Amplification with reference gene primers provided the estimates of nucleated cell counts. This table comes from immunoSEQ multiplex PCR, and its TCRdb copy is limited to in-frame clones, with some not included. V, J and clone size were drawn from that table, and D and trimming were deduced from the DNA. The sample carries about 360,000 clones, approximately 86% recorded once. This clonotype was sampled from a woman aged 40 to 50 with acute COVID-19. The sequenced material came from PBMCs or T cells enriched from blood (not recorded which).

This CDR3 reads CASSLTTGTSTVNEQFF. The CDR3, as DNA: TGTGCCAGCAGCTTAACTACCGGGACTAGTACGGTGAATGAGCAGTTCTTC. The chain recombines TRBV11-2 with TRBJ2-1; TRBD2 agrees at 8 bases. The CDR3 sequence is 17 residues long. J was trimmed by 7 bases and V by 2 bases; bases with no gene match: 13. CDR1 SGHAT and CDR2 FQNNGV come from the germline V gene.